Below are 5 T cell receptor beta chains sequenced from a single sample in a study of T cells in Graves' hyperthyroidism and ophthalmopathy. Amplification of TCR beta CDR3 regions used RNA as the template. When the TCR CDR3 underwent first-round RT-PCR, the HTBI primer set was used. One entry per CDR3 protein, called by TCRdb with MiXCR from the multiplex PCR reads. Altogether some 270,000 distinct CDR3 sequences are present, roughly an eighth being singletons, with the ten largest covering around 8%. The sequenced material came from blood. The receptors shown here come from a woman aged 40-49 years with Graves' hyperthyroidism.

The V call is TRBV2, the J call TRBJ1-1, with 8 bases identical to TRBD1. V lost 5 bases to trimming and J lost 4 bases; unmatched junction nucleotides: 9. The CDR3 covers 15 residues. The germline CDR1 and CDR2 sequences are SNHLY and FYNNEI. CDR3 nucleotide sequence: TGTGCCAGCAGTCAAGACAGGGGTCGGCGCACTGAAGCTTTCTTT. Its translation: CASSQDRGRRTEAFF. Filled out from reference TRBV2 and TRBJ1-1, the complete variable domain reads EPEVTQTPSHQVTQMGQEVILRCVPISNHLYFYWYRQILGQKVEFLVSFYNNEISEKSEIFDDQFSVERPDGSNFTLKIRSTKLEDSAMYFCASSQDRGRRTEAFFGQGTRLTVV.

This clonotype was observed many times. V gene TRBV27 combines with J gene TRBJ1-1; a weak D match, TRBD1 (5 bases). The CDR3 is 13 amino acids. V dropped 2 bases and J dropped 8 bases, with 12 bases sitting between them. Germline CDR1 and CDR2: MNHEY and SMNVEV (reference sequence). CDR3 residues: CASSLNRRDEAFF. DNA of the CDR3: TGTGCCAGCAGTTTAAACCGCCGGGACGAAGCTTTCTTT.

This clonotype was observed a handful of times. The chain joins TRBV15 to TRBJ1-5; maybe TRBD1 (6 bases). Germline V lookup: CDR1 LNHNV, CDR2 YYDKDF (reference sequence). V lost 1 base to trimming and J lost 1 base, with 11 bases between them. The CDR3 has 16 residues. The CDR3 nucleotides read TGTGCCACCAGCAGAGGGATAGGACAGAGCAATCAGCCCCAGCATTTT. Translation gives CATSRGIGQSNQPQHF.

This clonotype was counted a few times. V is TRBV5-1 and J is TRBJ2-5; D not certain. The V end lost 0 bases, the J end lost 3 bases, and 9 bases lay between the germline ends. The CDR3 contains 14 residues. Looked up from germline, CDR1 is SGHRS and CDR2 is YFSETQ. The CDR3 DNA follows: TGCGCCAGCAGCTTGGAGTCCATAAAAGAGACCCAGTACTTC. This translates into CASSLESIKETQYF.

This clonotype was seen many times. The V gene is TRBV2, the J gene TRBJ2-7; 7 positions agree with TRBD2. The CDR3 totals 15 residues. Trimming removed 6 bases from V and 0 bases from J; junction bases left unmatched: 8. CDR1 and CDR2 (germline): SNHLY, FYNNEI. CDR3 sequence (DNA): TGTGCCAGCAGCCAGACTAGCCCGAGCTCCTACGAGCAGTACTTC. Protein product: CASSQTSPSSYEQYF.